The source of this T cell receptor (beta chain) is a study of tumor-infiltrating lymphocytes in localized non-small cell lung cancer. Study-wide context: Several tumor histologies, both smoking statuses, and some post-neoadjuvant chemotherapy samples were included. Tumor tissue and non-adjacent uninvolved lung came from each patient. General study points: TCR sequencing covered a subset of patients with enough tissue. Technical variation could not be separated from intratumor heterogeneity here.

V lost 7 bases to trimming and J lost 7 bases, with 17 bases between them. This CDR3 spans 14 amino acids. Germline V gene lookup returns CDR1 LNHDA and CDR2 SQIVND (reference sequence). This clone was found a few times. Its target is not known. TCRdb's copy holds only in-frame clones and misses some; the assay was immunoSEQ multiplex PCR. The sample has some 9,300 clones, about 72% seen once. The sequenced sample consisted of lung tumor tissue. The genes are TRBV19 and TRBJ1-5, with a weak D call TRBD1 (6 bases). The sequence derives from a human donor with non-small cell lung cancer. The CDR3, as DNA: TGTGCCAGTACCTCAGTCTACAGGGTCCAGCCCCAGCATTTT. It translates to CASTSVYRVQPQHF.